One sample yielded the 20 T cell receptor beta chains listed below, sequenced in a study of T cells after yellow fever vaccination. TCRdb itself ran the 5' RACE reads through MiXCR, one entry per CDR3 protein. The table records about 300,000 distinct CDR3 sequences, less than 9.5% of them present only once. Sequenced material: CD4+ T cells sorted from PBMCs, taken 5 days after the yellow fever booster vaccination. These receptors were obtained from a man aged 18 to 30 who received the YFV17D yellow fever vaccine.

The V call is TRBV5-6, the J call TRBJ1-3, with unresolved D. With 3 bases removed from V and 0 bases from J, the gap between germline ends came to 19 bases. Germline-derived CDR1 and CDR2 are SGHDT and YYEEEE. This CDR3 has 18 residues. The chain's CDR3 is CASSSYRMSVHSGNTIYF. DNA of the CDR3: TGTGCCAGCAGCTCGTACCGTATGTCAGTCCACTCTGGAAACACCATATATTTT.

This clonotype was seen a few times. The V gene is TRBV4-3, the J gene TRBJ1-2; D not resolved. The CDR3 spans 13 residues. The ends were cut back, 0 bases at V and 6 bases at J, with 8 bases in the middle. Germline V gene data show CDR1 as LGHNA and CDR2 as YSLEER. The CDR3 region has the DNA TGCGCCAGCAGCCAAGATGTTGGCCATGGCTACACCTTC. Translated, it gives CASSQDVGHGYTF.

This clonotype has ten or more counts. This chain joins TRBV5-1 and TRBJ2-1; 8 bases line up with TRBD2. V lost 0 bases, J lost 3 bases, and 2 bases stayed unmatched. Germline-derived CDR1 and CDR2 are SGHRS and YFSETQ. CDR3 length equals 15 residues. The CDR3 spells CASSLASGGYNEQFF. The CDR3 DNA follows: TGCGCCAGCAGCTTGGCCAGCGGGGGCTACAATGAGCAGTTCTTC.

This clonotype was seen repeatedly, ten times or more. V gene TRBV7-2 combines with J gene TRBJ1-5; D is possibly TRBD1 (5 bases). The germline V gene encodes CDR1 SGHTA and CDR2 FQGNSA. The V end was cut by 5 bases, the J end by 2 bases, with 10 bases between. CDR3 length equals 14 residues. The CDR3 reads CASSQGSGNQPQHF. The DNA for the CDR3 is TGTGCCAGCAGCCAGGGATCGGGCAATCAGCCCCAGCATTTT. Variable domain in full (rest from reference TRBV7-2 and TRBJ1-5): GAGVSQSPSNKVTEKGKDVELRCDPISGHTALYWYRQSLGQGLEFLIYFQGNSAPDKSGLPSDRFSAERTGGSVSTLTIQRTQQEDSAVYLCASSQGSGNQPQHFGDGTRLSIL.

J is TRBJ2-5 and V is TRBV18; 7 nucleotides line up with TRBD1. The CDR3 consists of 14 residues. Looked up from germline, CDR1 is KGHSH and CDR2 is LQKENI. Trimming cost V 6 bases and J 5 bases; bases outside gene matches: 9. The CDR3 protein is CASSIRQGGETQYF. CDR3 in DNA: TGTGCCAGCTCTATCCGACAGGGCGGCGAGACCCAGTACTTC.

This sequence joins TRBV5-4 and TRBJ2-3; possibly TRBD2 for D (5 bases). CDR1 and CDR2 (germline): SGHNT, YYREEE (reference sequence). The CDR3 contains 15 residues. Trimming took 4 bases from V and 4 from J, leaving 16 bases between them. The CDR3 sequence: CASSLGWQEADTQYF. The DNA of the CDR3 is TGTGCCAGCAGCCTCGGTTGGCAGGAGGCAGATACGCAGTATTTT.

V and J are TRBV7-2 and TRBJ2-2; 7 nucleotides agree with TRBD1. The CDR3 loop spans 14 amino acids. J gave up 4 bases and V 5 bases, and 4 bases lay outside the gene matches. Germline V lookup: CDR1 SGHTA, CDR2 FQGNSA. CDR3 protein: CASSPHRGTGELFF. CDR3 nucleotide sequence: TGTGCCAGCAGCCCACACAGGGGCACCGGGGAGCTGTTTTTT.

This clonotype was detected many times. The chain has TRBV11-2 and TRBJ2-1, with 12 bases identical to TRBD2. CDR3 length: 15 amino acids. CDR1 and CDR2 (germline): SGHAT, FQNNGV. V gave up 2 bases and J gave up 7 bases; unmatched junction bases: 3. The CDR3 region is CASSLLAGGRNEQFF. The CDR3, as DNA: TGTGCCAGCAGCTTACTAGCGGGGGGGCGGAATGAGCAGTTCTTC.

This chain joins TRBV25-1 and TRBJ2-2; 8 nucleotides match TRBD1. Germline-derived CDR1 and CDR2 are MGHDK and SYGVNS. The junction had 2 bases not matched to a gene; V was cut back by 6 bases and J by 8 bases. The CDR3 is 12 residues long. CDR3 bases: TGTGCCAGCAGAGACAGGGGTGGGGAGCTGTTTTTT. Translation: CASRDRGGELFF.

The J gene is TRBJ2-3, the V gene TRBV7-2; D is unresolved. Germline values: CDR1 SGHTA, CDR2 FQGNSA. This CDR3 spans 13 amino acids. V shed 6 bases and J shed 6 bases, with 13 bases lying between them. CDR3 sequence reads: CASRAPLADTQYF. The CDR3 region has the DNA TGTGCCAGCAGGGCGCCGCTTGCGGATACGCAGTATTTT.

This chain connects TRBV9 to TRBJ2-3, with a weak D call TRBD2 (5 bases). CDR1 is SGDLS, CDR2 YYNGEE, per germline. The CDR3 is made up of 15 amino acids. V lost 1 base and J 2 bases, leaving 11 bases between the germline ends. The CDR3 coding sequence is TGTGCCAGCAGCGTACAGAGCGGAACCACAGATACGCAGTATTTT. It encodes CASSVQSGTTDTQYF.

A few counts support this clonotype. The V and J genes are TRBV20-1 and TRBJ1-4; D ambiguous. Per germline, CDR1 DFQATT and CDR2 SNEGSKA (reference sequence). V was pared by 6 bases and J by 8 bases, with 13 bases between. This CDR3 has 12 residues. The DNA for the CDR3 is TGCAGTGCGCCCCTCCAAGGGGAAAAACTGTTTTTT. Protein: CSAPLQGEKLFF.

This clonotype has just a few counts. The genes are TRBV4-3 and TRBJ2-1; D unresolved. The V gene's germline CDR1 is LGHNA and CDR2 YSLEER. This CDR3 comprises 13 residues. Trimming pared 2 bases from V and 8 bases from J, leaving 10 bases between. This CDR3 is CASSQLARDEQFF. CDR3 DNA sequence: TGCGCCAGCAGCCAACTCGCCAGAGATGAGCAGTTCTTC.

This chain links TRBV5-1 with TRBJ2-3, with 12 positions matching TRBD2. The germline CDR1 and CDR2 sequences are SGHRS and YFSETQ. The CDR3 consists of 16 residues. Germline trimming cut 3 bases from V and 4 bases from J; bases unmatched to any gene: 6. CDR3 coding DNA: TGCGCCAGCAGCTATCTAGCGGGGGGGCAAGCAGATACGCAGTATTTT. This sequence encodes CASSYLAGGQADTQYF.

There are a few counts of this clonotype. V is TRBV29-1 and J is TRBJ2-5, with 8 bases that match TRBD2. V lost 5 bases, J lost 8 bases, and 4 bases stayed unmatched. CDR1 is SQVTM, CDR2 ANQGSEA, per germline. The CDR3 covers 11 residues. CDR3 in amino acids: CSVSRGATQYF. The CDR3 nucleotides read TGCAGCGTTTCGCGGGGGGCTACCCAGTACTTC.

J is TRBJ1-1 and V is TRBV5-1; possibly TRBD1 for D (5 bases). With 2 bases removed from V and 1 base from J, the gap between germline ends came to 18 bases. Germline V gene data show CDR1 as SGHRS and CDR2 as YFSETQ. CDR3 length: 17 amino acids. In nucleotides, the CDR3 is TGCGCCAGCAGCTTCCGTCCCCAGGGAGTCCAGAACACTGAAGCTTTCTTT. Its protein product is CASSFRPQGVQNTEAFF. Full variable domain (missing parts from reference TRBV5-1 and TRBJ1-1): KAGVTQTPRYLIKTRGQQVTLSCSPISGHRSVSWYQQTPGQGLQFLFEYFSETQRNKGNFPGRFSGRQFSNSRSEMNVSTLELGDSALYLCASSFRPQGVQNTEAFFGQGTRLTVV.

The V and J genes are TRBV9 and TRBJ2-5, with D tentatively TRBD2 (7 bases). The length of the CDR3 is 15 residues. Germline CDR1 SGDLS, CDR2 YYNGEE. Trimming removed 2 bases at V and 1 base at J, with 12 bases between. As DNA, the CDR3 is TGTGCCAGCAGCGTTGGAGGGGGGGCCCAAGAGACCCAGTACTTC. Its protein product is CASSVGGGAQETQYF. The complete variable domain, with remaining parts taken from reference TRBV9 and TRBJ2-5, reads DSGVTQTPKHLITATGQRVTLRCSPRSGDLSVYWYQQSLDQGLQFLIQYYNGEERAKGNILERFSAQQFPDLHSELNLSSLELGDSALYFCASSVGGGAQETQYFGPGTRLLVL.

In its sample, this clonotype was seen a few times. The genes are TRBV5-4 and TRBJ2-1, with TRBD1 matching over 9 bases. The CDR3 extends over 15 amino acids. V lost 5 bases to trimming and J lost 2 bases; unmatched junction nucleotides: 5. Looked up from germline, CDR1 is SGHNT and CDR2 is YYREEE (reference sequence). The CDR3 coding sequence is TGTGCCAGCAGACTAGACAGGGGGGCCTACAATGAGCAGTTCTTC. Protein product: CASRLDRGAYNEQFF.

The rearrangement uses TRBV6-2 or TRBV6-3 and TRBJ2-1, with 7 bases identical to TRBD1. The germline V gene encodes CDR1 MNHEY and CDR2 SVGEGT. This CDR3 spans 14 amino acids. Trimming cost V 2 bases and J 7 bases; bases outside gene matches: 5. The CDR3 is CASSYHPTGNEQFF. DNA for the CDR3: TGTGCCAGCAGTTACCACCCGACAGGGAATGAGCAGTTCTTC.

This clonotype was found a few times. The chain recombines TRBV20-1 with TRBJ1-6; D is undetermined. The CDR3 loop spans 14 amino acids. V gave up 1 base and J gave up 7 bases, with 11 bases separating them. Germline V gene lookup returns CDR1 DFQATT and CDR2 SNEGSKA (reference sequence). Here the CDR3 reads CSARAFGGNSPLHF. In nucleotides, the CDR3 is TGCAGTGCTAGAGCGTTCGGTGGGAATTCACCCCTCCACTTT.